This T cell receptor (beta chain) comes out of a study of T cells after yellow fever vaccination (dated by TCRdb to between 2018 and 2021). Background for the entire study: The SMART-Seq v4 Ultra Low Input RNA kit was used to prepare libraries from fractions with low cell numbers. To follow T-cell clones before and after both primary and booster YFV17D yellow fever vaccination, bulk TCR alpha and beta repertoires underwent longitudinal sequencing. Blood was collected at multiple timepoints before and after primary and secondary immunization, and bulk PBMC replicates and cell subsets were isolated. The cohort comprised two healthy male donors, one aged 18 to 30 and one aged 30 to 39 years.

The sample's treatment or condition label is to be understood as: live attenuated yellow fever vaccine strain. At each blood-draw timepoint, two biological replicates of bulk PBMCs were collected. A standard Ficoll-Paque protocol was used to isolate PBMCs from peripheral blood. TriZol was used to extract RNA from bulk PBMCs, from CD4 and CD8 fractions, and from dextramer-positive and dextramer-negative fractions. V is cut by 1 base and J by 4 bases, and the space between the germline ends is 14 bases. CDR3 length: 15 amino acids, cysteine to phenylalanine. CDR3 DNA is the only sequence kept; it has 45 bases, read in frame from the first base. The germline V gene (reference sequence) gives CDR1 as SEHNR and CDR2 as FQNEAQ. This clonotype was counted ten times or more. Its cognate antigen has yet to be identified. No much larger clonotype is one base removed from it; base qualities were not supplied.

Data came from an Illumina NovaSeq 6000. TCR cDNA was made using 5'RACE template switching, a step that added a universal primer site and unique molecular identifiers. Priming of cDNA synthesis was performed from both the TCR alpha and TCR beta constant segments. Two PCR steps were used to amplify libraries, with sample barcodes and sequencing adapters being added in the second step. Libraries were sequenced on Illumina HiSeq 2500 (2x100 bp) or NovaSeq (2x150 bp). Regarding the original processing steps: Demultiplexing of reads and collapsing into UMI consensus sequences were performed with MIGEC, and V(D)J alignment was carried out with MiXCR. Clonotypes responding to the vaccine were identified with edgeR on replicate PBMC samples, with the criteria of FDR below 0.01 and a log2 fold change above 5 up to day 15. Each bulk clonotype was labeled CD4 or CD8 based on which sequenced repertoire, CD4 or CD8, contained the clonotype at higher abundance. TCRdb handled the public reads itself, with Q25 trimming in fastp and clone calling in MiXCR, and kept productive beta chains. When rows share a CDR3 protein, they turn into one entry using the most common DNA and genes. The V and J calls were determined by TCRdb, not by the authors. The sample table contains 250,000 to 350,000 distinct CDR3 sequences; only one count was recorded for around 4.5% of them. Clones ranked in the top ten supply roughly 19% of the sample.

What the study reported, not specific to this receptor: A small share of clonotypes was detected in both CD4 and CD8 compartments, with the overlap likely arising from convergent recombination. Because abundant contaminating clonotypes from the bulk population could be contained in FACS-sorted repertoires, computational filtering was required. Because the study included only two donors, the extent to which the findings can be generalized is limited. Compared with the primary T-cell response, the secondary T-cell response was weaker but faster, peaking on day 5 rather than day 15. After the booster, most clones that had expanded after primary vaccination were detected again (around 95% of CD4 and around nine tenths of CD8), suggesting broad maintenance of memory.

The sequence was obtained from a man between 18 and 35 years old who received the YFV17D yellow fever vaccine. The V gene is TRBV7-9 and the J gene is TRBJ2-7, with TRBD2 as a weak D call on 6 bases. The sequencing here drew on PBMCs, taken 15 days after the yellow fever booster vaccination. CDR3 region: CASSLVGGSVYEQYF. In nucleotides, the sequence is TGTGCCAGCAGCTTAGTGGGAGGATCTGTGTACGAGCAGTACTTC.